The 8 T cell receptor beta chains given below trace back to one sample, sequenced in a study of beta chain features in type 1 diabetes. The entirety of the isolated RNA underwent reverse transcription, so expressed TCRB transcripts were sequenced. The assay was immunoSEQ multiplex PCR, and TCRdb's table has in-frame clones only and misses some. The data show hundreds of thousands of clones, roughly 9.6% seen once. Sequencing was done on a sample of naive CD4+ T cells from blood. All receptors derive from a woman aged 18-30 years in good health.

There are a few counts of this clone. V is TRBV28 and J is TRBJ2-7, with D tentatively TRBD1 (5 bases). The V gene lost 1 base and the J gene lost 3 bases, with 10 bases spanning the gap. This CDR3 is 14 amino acids long. CDR1 and CDR2 from the germline V gene are MDHEN and SYDVKM. The CDR3 bases are TGTGCCAGCAGTTTATCTGCAGGGATCTACGAGCAGTACTTC. As protein: CASSLSAGIYEQYF.

This clone showed up just a few times. This chain connects TRBV5-1 to TRBJ2-7; D is unclear. The V gene's germline CDR1 is SGHRS and CDR2 YFSETQ. CDR3 length equals 14 residues. V gave up 0 bases and J gave up 6 bases, with 13 bases separating them. CDR3 DNA: TGCGCCAGCAGCTTGGTTGATGTGTCAGGCGAGCAGTACTTC. This codes for CASSLVDVSGEQYF. The variable domain in full, with the rest retrieved from reference TRBV5-1 and TRBJ2-7, is KAGVTQTPRYLIKTRGQQVTLSCSPISGHRSVSWYQQTPGQGLQFLFEYFSETQRNKGNFPGRFSGRQFSNSRSEMNVSTLELGDSALYLCASSLVDVSGEQYFGPGTRLTVT.

CDR3 coding DNA: TGTGCCAGCAGCCAACAGGGGGCTGGGGCCAACGTCCTGACTTTC. Amino acid sequence: CASSQQGAGANVLTF. This rearrangement joins TRBV6-5 to TRBJ2-6; 8 nucleotides match TRBD1. V was pared by 6 bases and J by 2 bases, with 3 bases of the junction left unmatched. Germline CDR1 MNHEY, CDR2 SVGAGI. The CDR3 runs 15 residues.

The chain combines TRBV5-1 with TRBJ2-5; D call uncertain. This CDR3 is 12 amino acids long. CDR1 is SGHRS and CDR2 is YFSETQ in the germline V gene. V dropped 2 bases and J dropped 5 bases, with 7 bases sitting between them. The CDR3 spells CASSLMGETQYF. DNA of the CDR3: TGCGCCAGCAGCTTAATGGGCGAGACCCAGTACTTC.

Here the CDR3 reads CAWSVWRGTDTEAFF. The CDR3 region has the DNA TGTGCCTGGAGTGTTTGGCGGGGTACGGACACTGAAGCTTTCTTT. This rearrangement joins TRBV30 to TRBJ1-1; D remains ambiguous. The CDR3 contains 15 residues. Between the trimmed V and J ends, which lost 0 bases and 3 bases, there was a span of 14 bases. The germline CDR1 and CDR2 sequences are GTSNPN and SVGIG (reference sequence).

This clone showed up many times. The V gene is TRBV4-1, the J gene TRBJ2-1, with 12 bases aligning to TRBD2. Unmatched junction bases numbered 4, after V lost 2 bases and J lost 5 bases. There are 16 residues in the CDR3. CDR1 is MGHRA and CDR2 is YSYEKL in the germline V gene. The CDR3 loop is CASSQPTSGGNNEQFF. The CDR3 DNA follows: TGCGCCAGCAGCCAACCCACTAGCGGGGGGAACAATGAGCAGTTCTTC.

The J gene is TRBJ1-1, the V gene TRBV29-1, with D maybe TRBD1 (5 bases). This CDR3 is built from 11 residues. The V and J ends lost 4 bases and 7 bases respectively, with 10 bases between them. Germline V gives CDR1 SQVTM, CDR2 ANQGSEA. CDR3 bases: TGCAGCGTTGGGACATACGGTGAAGCTTTCTTT. Amino acids: CSVGTYGEAFF.

This clone occurred a few times. This CDR3 reads CAWTWRRAKNEQFF. DNA of the CDR3: TGTGCCTGGACGTGGAGGAGGGCAAAGAATGAGCAGTTCTTC. This rearrangement joins TRBV30 to TRBJ2-1, with a possible D match to TRBD2 (6 bases). The germline V gene encodes CDR1 GTSNPN and CDR2 SVGIG (reference sequence). V dropped 4 bases and J dropped 7 bases, with 17 bases sitting between them. The CDR3 totals 14 residues.